This T cell receptor (beta chain) stems from a study of cytomegalovirus exposure and HLA in healthy donors. Study-wide results and caveats: It was confirmed in vitro that a few of the CMV-associated chains were specific for CMV antigens. Reportedly, TCR beta sequences accurately predicted HLA-A and HLA-B alleles in most subjects. Exclusion as indistinguishable affected some V segments, including TRBV6-2 and TRBV6-3. As a later analysis showed, several of the most significant clusters appeared to be linked to common viral pathogens.

The CDR3 totals 14 residues. Germline V gene lookup returns CDR1 KGHSH and CDR2 LQKENI. V was trimmed by 3 bases and J by 3 bases, leaving 11 bases between them. The primer mix had 60 Vbeta and 13 Jbeta primers. Using immunoSEQ multiplex PCR, the repertoire was profiled, and TCRdb retains in-frame clones only, with some absent. The table lists roughly 100,000 clones, roughly 70% of them singletons. A remark on this clone: The target antigen is unknown.

The sample was PBMCs. The source is a woman younger than 35 in good health and CMV-seropositive. The chain links TRBV18 to TRBJ1-1; perhaps TRBD1 as D (5 bases). The CDR3 reads CASSPRGGDTEAFF. DNA of the CDR3: TGTGCCAGCTCACCTCGGGGGGGAGACACTGAAGCTTTCTTT.